The clone carrying this T cell receptor beta chain was observed a few times. Its specificity is unknown. CDR1 and CDR2 from the germline V gene are DFQATT and SNEGSKA (reference sequence). Trimming removed 6 bases from V and 5 bases from J; junction bases left unmatched: 12. The CDR3 sequence is 14 residues long. The data were obtained in a study of vaccination and CD4 T cells after COVID-19. Study-wide results and limits: Counts of SARS-CoV-2-reactive clonotypes had a median that went from around 19 to 38, a nonsignificant change.

Time point given: late sampling 161 to 241 days after vaccination in three convalescent patients. Treatment in this sample: approximately nine-day PBMC culture with coronavirus spike peptide pools or control peptides (ViraFEST assay). The Oncomine TCR Beta short-read assay sequenced DNA from cultured CD4+ T cells. A single record per CDR3 protein comes from TCRdb applying MiXCR to the PCR reads. This sample has more than 20,000 distinct CDR3 sequences, with about 30% found just once. This material consisted of CD4+ T cells from blood, cultured in vitro, taken about 7 months after SARS-CoV-2 vaccination. This receptor was identified in a human donor who had recovered from COVID-19. The J gene is TRBJ1-2, the V gene TRBV20-1; 7 bases align to TRBD1. The CDR3 spells CSALLPLQGYGYTF. As DNA, the CDR3 is TGCAGTGCCCTCCTCCCCCTACAGGGGTATGGCTACACCTTC.